This T cell receptor beta chain was profiled in a study of blood T cell repertoires in COVID-19. CDR1 and CDR2 (germline): SGHNT, YYREEE (reference sequence). The CDR3 length is 15 residues. Trimming shortened V by 3 bases and J by 0 bases, and 12 bases separated the two germline ends. Data came from immunoSEQ multiplex PCR; TCRdb stores just in-frame clones and leaves some out. The sample yields over 120,000 clones, approximately 89% seen once. The chain employs TRBV5-4 and TRBJ1-1; D call uncertain. Sample: peripheral blood. The TCR sequence derives from a human donor in a cohort sampled during active COVID-19. The CDR3 DNA reads TGTGCCAGCAGCTCAGGCAATTCTATGAACACTGAAGCTTTCTTT. Amino acid sequence: CASSSGNSMNTEAFF.